The 11 T cell receptor beta chains below were found in one sample sequenced in a study of Ad26.COV2.S vaccination and SARS-CoV-2 variants. Treatment: around 19 received Ad26.COV2.S at low or high dose, single or two shots; roughly five received placebo; per-sample allocation not given. Material that was analyzed had been drawn on day 63 after the first vaccine or placebo injection. Measured with immunoSEQ multiplex PCR; TCRdb has only the in-frame clones, and not every one. This repertoire shows some 290,000 clones, around 83% found once; its top ten account for approximately 1.9%. Sequenced here: peripheral blood, sampled in a trial of Ad26.COV2.S vaccine versus placebo. The receptors stem from a person between 18 and 60 years old who received the Ad26.COV2.S COVID-19 vaccine or a placebo.

The rearrangement links TRBV9 to TRBJ1-1; TRBD1 agrees at 11 bases. V was clipped by 4 bases and J by 3 bases; unmatched bases: 8. CDR1 and CDR2 from the germline V gene are SGDLS and YYNGEE. CDR3 length: 16 amino acids. CDR3 DNA: TGTGCCAGCAGCCCCCGGACAGGGGGCTCTTACACTGAAGCTTTCTTT. The encoded protein is CASSPRTGGSYTEAFF.

The chain combines TRBV9 with TRBJ2-2, with a possible D match to TRBD1 (6 bases). Germline V gives CDR1 SGDLS, CDR2 YYNGEE. There are 16 residues in the CDR3. V shed 0 bases and J shed 0 bases, with 9 bases lying between them. The CDR3 bases are TGTGCCAGCAGCGTAGAAGGGACACCGAACACCGGGGAGCTGTTTTTT. The encoded protein is CASSVEGTPNTGELFF. The full variable domain, rest sourced from reference TRBV9 and TRBJ2-2, is DSGVTQTPKHLITATGQRVTLRCSPRSGDLSVYWYQQSLDQGLQFLIQYYNGEERAKGNILERFSAQQFPDLHSELNLSSLELGDSALYFCASSVEGTPNTGELFFGEGSRLTVL.

The chain carries TRBV7-8 and TRBJ2-1; D is tentatively TRBD1 or TRBD2 (6 bases each). V was pared by 3 bases and J by 2 bases, with 11 bases between. Germline V lookup: CDR1 SGHVS, CDR2 FQNEAQ. This CDR3 has 15 residues. The CDR3 region has the DNA TGTGCCAGCAGCTTTCCGGGGGCCACCTACAATGAGCAGTTCTTC. Translated: CASSFPGATYNEQFF.

The rearrangement links TRBV6-2 or TRBV6-3 to TRBJ2-7; 7 bases are shared with TRBD1. Germline V gene lookup returns CDR1 MNHEY and CDR2 SVGEGT. V was pared by 5 bases and J by 5 bases, with 12 bases of the junction left unmatched. The CDR3 is made up of 15 amino acids. The chain's CDR3 is CASSTPSTGVDEQYF. The CDR3 DNA reads TGTGCCAGCAGTACCCCCAGCACAGGGGTGGACGAGCAGTACTTC.

This clone showed up just once. The V gene is TRBV19, the J gene TRBJ2-3; TRBD1 matches at 10 bases. J lost 4 bases, V lost 4 bases, and 8 bases had no gene match. Germline loops: CDR1 LNHDA, CDR2 SQIVND (reference sequence). The length of the CDR3 is 16 residues. The DNA of the CDR3 is TGTGCCAGTAGTACCCGACGACAGGGGGCCTCAGATACGCAGTATTTT. This gives the protein CASSTRRQGASDTQYF.

This clone was seen a few times. V is TRBV18 and J is TRBJ2-3, with D perhaps TRBD1 (5 bases). The length of the CDR3 is 14 residues. Germline V gives CDR1 KGHSH, CDR2 LQKENI. V was shortened by 6 bases and J by 0 bases, with 10 bases between the two germline ends. CDR3 sequence: CASSPDTSTDTQYF. The CDR3 DNA reads TGTGCCAGCTCCCCGGACACTAGCACAGATACGCAGTATTTT.

A single count supports this clone. The chain has TRBV5-4 and TRBJ2-2; D call uncertain. This CDR3 has 12 amino acids. The ends were cut back, 2 bases at V and 8 bases at J, with 7 bases in the middle. Germline CDR1 and CDR2: SGHNT and YYREEE (reference sequence). CDR3 coding DNA: TGTGCCAGCAGCTTCGGTATAGGGGAGCTGTTTTTT. Translated, it gives CASSFGIGELFF.

V and J are TRBV20-1 and TRBJ1-5, with D hard to call. V dropped 3 bases and J dropped 6 bases, with 12 bases sitting between them. CDR1 DFQATT and CDR2 SNEGSKA come from the germline V gene (reference sequence). The CDR3 is made up of 13 amino acids. The chain's CDR3 is CSASYEGLQPQHF. CDR3 in DNA: TGCAGTGCTAGTTACGAAGGTCTTCAGCCCCAGCATTTT.

The table lists this clone with a few counts. The V gene is TRBV6-5, the J gene TRBJ1-1; D perhaps matches TRBD1 (5 bases). V dropped 6 bases and J dropped 1 base, with 6 bases sitting between them. This CDR3 spans 12 amino acids. Germline V gives CDR1 MNHEY, CDR2 SVGAGI. Written as DNA, the CDR3 is TGTGCCAGCAGAACAGGGAACACTGAAGCTTTCTTT. Translating it yields CASRTGNTEAFF.

This chain joins TRBV7-9 and TRBJ1-2, with D uncertain. With 5 bases removed from V and 4 bases from J, the gap between germline ends came to 8 bases. The length of the CDR3 is 12 residues. Germline-derived CDR1 and CDR2 are SEHNR and FQNEAQ (reference sequence). In nucleotides, the CDR3 is TGTGCCAGCAGCCCTTTGACCTATGGCTACACCTTC. Amino acids: CASSPLTYGYTF.

This clone was recorded once. The chain carries TRBV18 and TRBJ1-1, with 7 positions matching TRBD1. CDR1 is KGHSH and CDR2 is LQKENI in the germline V gene. J lost 8 bases, V lost 0 bases, and 6 bases had no gene match. The CDR3 runs 14 residues. The CDR3 DNA is TGTGCCAGCTCACCACCGGGACAGCTCGGAGAAGCTTTCTTT. Protein product: CASSPPGQLGEAFF.